Detailed here is one T cell receptor (beta chain). The antigen is unknown. The treatment: approximately nine-day PBMC culture with coronavirus spike peptide pools or control peptides (ViraFEST assay). The culture of some 2.1 million PBMCs per well included approximately 10 IU/ml IL-2 and around 11 ug/ml peptide pools. Oncomine TCR Beta short-read sequencing was applied to DNA from cultured CD4+ T cells. Once CD4+ T cells had been cultured, genomic DNA was extracted from them. Each CDR3 protein gets one entry after TCRdb re-called the PCR reads with MiXCR. The repertoire holds about 11,000 distinct CDR3 sequences, around 60% seen once, with more than 13% in the top ten. This specimen comes from a study of vaccination and CD4 T cells after COVID-19. CDR1 is SGHTA and CDR2 is FQGNSA in the germline V gene. The CDR3 runs 13 residues. Trimming pared 4 bases from V and 3 bases from J, leaving 10 bases between.

This clonotype originated in a human donor who had recovered from COVID-19. This chain connects TRBV7-2 to TRBJ2-7; D is possibly TRBD2 (6 bases). Sequencing was performed on CD4+ T cells from blood, cultured in vitro. CDR3 sequence reads: CASSSAGGYEQYF. Here the CDR3 DNA reads TGTGCCAGCAGCTCGGCCGGGGGCTACGAGCAGTACTTC. The complete variable domain, with remaining parts taken from reference TRBV7-2 and TRBJ2-7, reads GAGVSQSPSNKVTEKGKDVELRCDPISGHTALYWYRQSLGQGLEFLIYFQGNSAPDKSGLPSDRFSAERTGGSVSTLTIQRTQQEDSAVYLCASSSAGGYEQYFGPGTRLTVT.